This is a list of T cell receptor beta chains from one sample in a study of shared clonotypes between healthy human individuals. Using immunoSEQ multiplex PCR, the repertoire was profiled, and TCRdb retains in-frame clones only, with some absent. There are 850,000 to 1,100,000 clones in the sample; approximately 80% occur only once, and 0.89% lies in the top ten. The sequenced material came from memory CD4+ T cells from PBMCs. The receptors originated from a man aged 18 to 30 in good health. Some clones in this sample may be carry-over from other donors' samples. CDR3s include the opening cysteine and the closing phenylalanine or tryptophan. The D gene is left open where the match is weak. For some rows the clone size is stated as once, few or many, or as a class when expanded; others skip it.

j_gene	abundance	d_gene	v_gene	CDR3aa	CDR3nt
TRBJ1-5	-	TRBD1	TRBV28	CASTLGTGRRGPQHF	TGTGCCAGCACCTTAGGGACAGGGCGTCGAGGGCCCCAGCATTTT
TRBJ2-5	-	-	TRBV5-4	CASSSKLAAETQYF	TGTGCCAGCAGCTCAAAACTAGCAGCGGAGACCCAGTACTTC
TRBJ2-1	-	TRBD2	TRBV13	CASSLGGGRAAGEQFF	TGTGCCAGCAGCCTTGGGGGCGGGAGGGCCGCTGGTGAGCAGTTCTTC
TRBJ2-4	-	TRBD1	TRBV5-1	CASSSGTGIQYF	TGCGCCAGCAGCTCCGGGACAGGCATTCAGTACTTC
TRBJ2-7	-	TRBD2	TRBV4-2	CASSQPTSGSEQYF	TGTGCCAGCAGCCAACCGACTAGCGGGAGCGAGCAGTACTTC
TRBJ2-1	-	TRBD2	TRBV6-1	CASSEAKLAVSYNEQFF	TGTGCCAGCAGTGAAGCCAAACTAGCGGTGTCCTACAATGAGCAGTTCTTC
TRBJ2-2	-	-	TRBV6-5	CASRPGTPRTGELFF	TGTGCCAGCAGACCCGGGACTCCCCGAACCGGGGAGCTGTTTTTT
TRBJ2-5	-	TRBD2	TRBV28	CASSTTSGRPHF	TGTGCCAGCAGTACGACTAGCGGGAGGCCACACTTC
TRBJ2-3	-	-	TRBV18	CASSRNRVDTQYF	TGTGCCAGCTCACGCAACAGGGTGGATACGCAGTATTTT
TRBJ1-3	-	-	TRBV30	CAWSLPAWHTIYF	TGTGCCTGGAGTCTCCCTGCGTGGCACACCATATATTTT
TRBJ1-2	-	-	TRBV15	CATSRVGDGYTF	TGTGCCACCAGCAGGGTTGGGGATGGCTACACCTTC
TRBJ2-4	once	TRBD1	TRBV18	CASSPPRTGGDIQYF	TGTGCCAGCTCACCACCTAGGACAGGGGGGGACATTCAGTACTTC
TRBJ2-5	-	-	TRBV25-1	CASSGQRRRTQYF	TGTGCCAGCAGTGGGCAGCGAAGGAGGACCCAGTACTTC
TRBJ2-1	many	-	TRBV28	CASSFIQIIRPNEQFF	TGTGCCAGCAGTTTCATCCAGATAATTAGGCCCAATGAGCAGTTCTTC